The 8 T cell receptor beta chains presented below share a single source sample, sequenced in a study of blood T cell repertoires in COVID-19. The data were produced by immunoSEQ multiplex PCR, yet TCRdb's version contains in-frame clones alone and is incomplete. Of approximately 260,000 clones in the sample, approximately 80% were seen once. The sequenced sample was peripheral blood. These TCRs come from an elderly woman with acute or convalescent COVID-19.

The chain carries TRBV2 and TRBJ1-4; D perhaps matches TRBD1 (6 bases). The CDR3 is 13 residues long. Germline V gene lookup returns CDR1 SNHLY and CDR2 FYNNEI. V lost 7 bases and J lost 8, with 14 bases in between. CDR3 nucleotides: TGTGCCAGCAACGGGGGGCTAGGGGAAAAACTGTTTTTT. Protein product: CASNGGLGEKLFF.

The genes are TRBV7-8 and TRBJ1-2; no firm D call. The CDR3 covers 13 residues. V lost 3 bases and J lost 6, with 11 bases in between. Germline V gene sequence: CDR1 SGHVS, CDR2 FQNEAQ. Written as DNA, the CDR3 is TGTGCCAGCAGCTTCGAGGGAGTTGATGGCTACACCTTC. It translates to CASSFEGVDGYTF.

The chain recombines TRBV19 with TRBJ1-6; D might be TRBD1 (5 bases). CDR1 and CDR2 from the germline V gene are LNHDA and SQIVND (reference sequence). The CDR3 is 15 amino acids. V was shortened by 9 bases and J by 0 bases, with 12 bases between the two germline ends. The CDR3 region has the DNA TGTGCCAGCCAGCAGGGTAACTCCTATAATTCACCCCTCCACTTT. Protein product: CASQQGNSYNSPLHF.

The chain carries TRBV19 and TRBJ1-2; D is possibly TRBD1 (6 bases). The germline gives CDR1 LNHDA, CDR2 SQIVND (reference sequence). The CDR3 covers 12 residues. Trimming took off 5 bases at V and 7 bases at J, with 11 bases between the two ends. In DNA form, the CDR3 reads TGTGCCAGTAGTGCAGGGACATTTGGCTACACCTTC. Its protein product is CASSAGTFGYTF.

The chain links TRBV28 to TRBJ1-6; D is perhaps TRBD1 (6 bases). CDR3 length: 13 residues. The V and J ends lost 5 bases and 8 bases respectively, with 10 bases between them. In germline, CDR1 is MDHEN, CDR2 SYDVKM. The chain's CDR3 is CASSQYRDSPLHF. The CDR3 DNA reads as TGTGCCAGCAGTCAATACAGGGATTCACCCCTCCACTTT.

This clone was detected once. The V and J genes are TRBV28 and TRBJ1-2, with D uncertain. The germline CDR1 and CDR2 sequences are MDHEN and SYDVKM. The CDR3 is made up of 14 amino acids. V lost 4 bases and J lost 5, with 14 bases in between. CDR3 nucleotide sequence: TGTGCCAGCAGTTCCCCAAACAGTGGATATGGCTACACCTTC. This codes for CASSSPNSGYGYTF.

The chain couples TRBV9 to TRBJ2-5; TRBD1 might be the D (6 bases). Germline values: CDR1 SGDLS, CDR2 YYNGEE. The germline V and J ends were trimmed by 4 bases and 2 bases, with 15 bases remaining between them. The CDR3 has 15 residues. The CDR3 region is CASSFGTSLQETQYF. The CDR3 coding sequence is TGTGCCAGCAGCTTCGGGACAAGCCTTCAAGAGACCCAGTACTTC. Full variable domain (missing parts from reference TRBV9 and TRBJ2-5): DSGVTQTPKHLITATGQRVTLRCSPRSGDLSVYWYQQSLDQGLQFLIQYYNGEERAKGNILERFSAQQFPDLHSELNLSSLELGDSALYFCASSFGTSLQETQYFGPGTRLLVL.

The rearrangement uses TRBV2 and TRBJ2-3, with unresolved D. Trimming took 6 bases from V and 0 from J, leaving 7 bases between them. This CDR3 has 13 amino acids. Germline loops: CDR1 SNHLY, CDR2 FYNNEI. Here the CDR3 reads CASRPGSTDTQYF. CDR3 DNA sequence: TGTGCCAGCAGACCCGGGAGCACAGATACGCAGTATTTT.